These 10 T cell receptor beta chains originate from one sample sequenced in a study of blood T cell repertoires in COVID-19 (dated by TCRdb to 2019 to 2021). The library was built by means of the immunoSEQ multiplex PCR assay. TCRdb carries this immuneACCESS record with in-frame sequences only. Its versions omit some clonotypes, under half of them owing to an unresolved V gene in the studies checked, with the rest unexplained. This sample gives about 270,000 clones in total; 85% to 90% of them show up just once. About 2% of the sample rests with the top ten. What was sequenced was PBMCs or T cells enriched from blood (not recorded which). These receptor sequences come from a woman aged 60-70 years who had recovered from COVID-19.

V and J are TRBV7-3 and TRBJ2-6; D not certain. The CDR3 extends over 15 amino acids. V was trimmed by 2 bases and J by 4 bases, leaving 9 bases between them. Germline V gene sequence: CDR1 SGHTA, CDR2 FQGTGA. The CDR3 nucleotides are TGTGCCAGCAGCTTACCGGTAGCCGGGGCCAACGTCCTGACTTTC. As protein: CASSLPVAGANVLTF.

The chain combines TRBV11-3 with TRBJ2-1; D might be TRBD2 (6 bases). CDR1 and CDR2 (germline): SGHNT, YENEEA. This CDR3 is 15 amino acids long. Trimming pared 0 bases from V and 7 bases from J, leaving 13 bases between. CDR3 sequence: CASSLEVIRGNEQFF. The CDR3 DNA reads as TGTGCCAGCAGCTTAGAGGTCATTCGGGGGAATGAGCAGTTCTTC.

Comments on this clone: In the same sample, other DNA sequences code for this CDR3. V and J are TRBV27 and TRBJ2-3; D gene unclear. Germline CDR1 reads MNHEY; CDR2 reads SMNVEV (reference sequence). The CDR3 is made up of 11 amino acids. V was cut by 4 bases and J by 5 bases, with 4 bases left in between. The CDR3 nucleotides are TGTGCCAGCAGTTCCCGAGATACGCAGTATTTT. Translating gives CASSSRDTQYF.

The V and J genes are TRBV21-1 and TRBJ1-3; the table names TRBD1, a call not compared with the DNA. TRBV21-1 is labeled a pseudogene. The CDR3 is 17 residues long. Here the CDR3 DNA reads TGTGCCAGCAGCAGGCCCGGGACAGGGTATTGTGGAAACACCATATATTTT. The encoded protein is CASSRPGTGYCGNTIYF.

The gene calls are TRBV4-2 and TRBJ1-5; D not resolved. The CDR3 length is 13 residues. CDR1 and CDR2 from the germline V gene are LGHNA and YNFKEQ. The V end was cut by 1 base, the J end by 5 bases, with 6 bases between. The CDR3: CASSQVEDQPQHF. In DNA, the CDR3 is TGTGCCAGCAGCCAAGTAGAGGATCAGCCCCAGCATTTT.

The rearrangement uses TRBV11-3 and TRBJ2-7; 10 bases line up with TRBD1. Germline CDR1 is SGHNT and CDR2 is YENEEA. V trimming: 3 bases; J trimming: 7 bases; junction bases outside the gene matches: 6. The CDR3 consists of 14 residues. The CDR3 sequence: CASSLGTGEKEQYF. The DNA for the CDR3 is TGTGCCAGCAGCTTGGGGACAGGGGAAAAAGAGCAGTACTTC.

The CDR3 DNA reads TGTGCCATCAGCAGGGGGGATGGCTACGAGCAGTACTTC. Amino acids: CAISRGDGYEQYF. The rearrangement links TRBV10-3 to TRBJ2-7; TRBD1 is a possible D gene (7 bases). From germline, CDR1 is ENHRY and CDR2 SYGVKD. Trimming removed 6 bases at V and 3 bases at J, with 12 bases between. This CDR3 comprises 13 residues.

The CDR3 reads CASSKINEQFF. CDR3 sequence (DNA): TGTGCCAGCAGCAAAATCAATGAGCAGTTCTTC. This rearrangement joins TRBV28 to TRBJ2-1, with D unclear. The CDR3 loop spans 11 amino acids. Germline loops: CDR1 MDHEN, CDR2 SYDVKM. Trimming took 6 bases from V and 6 from J, leaving 6 bases between them.

The rearrangement links TRBV27 to TRBJ1-1; D is unclear. Per germline, CDR1 MNHEY and CDR2 SMNVEV (reference sequence). The CDR3 spans 14 residues. Trimming stripped 4 bases from V and 2 bases from J, with 11 bases between. This CDR3 is CASSYLTGNTEAFF. The CDR3 DNA is TGTGCCAGCAGTTACCTGACGGGTAACACTGAAGCTTTCTTT.

This chain connects TRBV12-3 or TRBV12-4 to TRBJ2-5; unclear D gene. CDR3 size: 12 residues. Trimming shortened V by 5 bases and J by 14 bases, and 18 bases separated the two germline ends. CDR3 region: CASSASRAASYF. CDR3 nucleotide sequence: TGTGCCAGCAGTGCCTCTAGAGCAGCATCTTACTTC.